Shown below are 12 T cell receptor beta chains from a single sample sequenced in a study of CD8 T cells in ankylosing spondylitis. The antigens for these receptors are not known. Overall study findings and caveats: A TCR beta motif of several highly homologous variants seemed to mark ankylosing spondylitis blood.

TCRdb passed the 5' RACE reads through MiXCR, listing each CDR3 protein once. This table has around 890,000 distinct CDR3 sequences, about 10% appearing once. The sample was blood, either unsorted or a sorted T cell fraction (not recorded which). The receptors stem from a male donor with ankylosing spondylitis.

This clonotype was seen at least ten times. The chain couples TRBV20-1 to TRBJ2-7; no reliable D call. The germline V gene has CDR1 DFQATT and CDR2 SNEGSKA (reference sequence). Trimming removed 0 bases at V and 2 bases at J, with 11 bases between. The CDR3 spans 14 residues. In DNA, the CDR3 is TGCAGTGCTAGAGATCTTGGCAGAACCTACGAGCAGTACTTC. Encoded protein: CSARDLGRTYEQYF.

This clonotype turned up a few times. This chain joins TRBV28 and TRBJ2-7; D gene uncertain. The V end lost 4 bases, the J end lost 2 bases, and 9 bases lay between the germline ends. The CDR3 is 13 residues long. Germline values: CDR1 MDHEN, CDR2 SYDVKM. The CDR3 nucleotides are TGTGCCAGCAGTTCAGGTCTTCCCTACGAGCAGTACTTC. It codes for CASSSGLPYEQYF.

V is TRBV18 and J is TRBJ2-7, with D possibly being TRBD1 (6 bases). Germline V lookup: CDR1 KGHSH, CDR2 LQKENI. The V and J ends lost 3 bases and 6 bases respectively, with 15 bases between them. The CDR3 has 14 residues. CDR3 bases: TGTGCCAGCTCACCGCCCTGGGGGCTTGGCGAGCAGTACTTC. It encodes CASSPPWGLGEQYF.

This clonotype was counted a few times. This chain links TRBV6-2 or TRBV6-3 with TRBJ2-1, with D maybe TRBD2 (5 bases). V was cut by 5 bases and J by 0 bases, with 11 bases left in between. Germline V lookup: CDR1 MNHEY, CDR2 SVGEGT. The CDR3 contains 15 residues. As DNA, the CDR3 is TGTGCCAGCAGTCGTAGCGTGAGCTCCTACAATGAGCAGTTCTTC. It translates to CASSRSVSSYNEQFF.

V usage is TRBV5-1 and J usage is TRBJ2-1; 7 bases agree with TRBD2. CDR3 length: 16 residues. V gave up 8 bases and J gave up 10 bases; unmatched junction bases: 21. CDR1 and CDR2 from the germline V gene are SGHRS and YFSETQ. The chain's CDR3 is CASLNSPSGGLGEQFF. CDR3 bases: TGCGCCAGTCTAAATTCCCCTAGCGGAGGGCTCGGGGAGCAGTTCTTC. Full variable domain (remainder filled in from reference TRBV5-1 and TRBJ2-1): KAGVTQTPRYLIKTRGQQVTLSCSPISGHRSVSWYQQTPGQGLQFLFEYFSETQRNKGNFPGRFSGRQFSNSRSEMNVSTLELGDSALYLCASLNSPSGGLGEQFFGPGTRLTVL.

The rearrangement uses TRBV7-9 and TRBJ1-1; D gene ambiguous. Trimming cost V 2 bases and J 2 bases, with 9 bases left between them. Germline CDR1 reads SEHNR; CDR2 reads FQNEAQ (reference sequence). The length of the CDR3 is 14 residues. The CDR3 DNA reads TGTGCCAGCAGCTTAATTACAGTAAACACTGAAGCTTTCTTT. The encoded protein is CASSLITVNTEAFF.

The chain carries TRBV3-1 and TRBJ2-5; 8 bases align to TRBD2. The J segment lost 5 bases and the V segment lost 3 bases, leaving 8 bases of the junction unmatched. CDR1 LGHDT and CDR2 YNNKEL come from the germline V gene (reference sequence). This CDR3 is built from 15 residues. The CDR3 nucleotides are TGTGCCAGCAGCCATTGGACTAGCTCAGGCGAGACCCAGTACTTC. It encodes CASSHWTSSGETQYF.

This clonotype was seen more than once but under ten times. The chain uses TRBV4-3 and TRBJ1-5, with D maybe TRBD1 (6 bases). CDR1 and CDR2 from the germline V gene are LGHNA and YSLEER. Trimming stripped 3 bases from V and 3 bases from J, with 15 bases between. This CDR3 has 16 residues. DNA of the CDR3: TGCGCCAGCAGCCAGGATCACAGGGCCACCAATCAGCCCCAGCATTTT. This gives the protein CASSQDHRATNQPQHF.

The V call is TRBV5-1, the J call TRBJ1-4; the match to TRBD1 covers 8 bases. The germline V gene encodes CDR1 SGHRS and CDR2 YFSETQ. Trimming cost V 4 bases and J 7 bases; bases outside gene matches: 9. This CDR3 is 15 amino acids long. CDR3 sequence: CASSLGQGKAEKLFF. CDR3 sequence (DNA): TGCGCCAGCAGCCTCGGACAGGGCAAGGCTGAAAAACTGTTTTTT.

The V gene is TRBV7-2, the J gene TRBJ2-3; TRBD2 matches 9 bases. J was trimmed by 3 bases and V by 5 bases; bases with no gene match: 6. This CDR3 has 15 residues. Germline loops: CDR1 SGHTA, CDR2 FQGNSA. CDR3 in amino acids: CASSPGLASTDTQYF. The CDR3 DNA sequence: TGTGCCAGCAGCCCGGGACTAGCCAGTACAGATACGCAGTATTTT.

This rearrangement joins TRBV28 to TRBJ2-7; no clear D. Germline-derived CDR1 and CDR2 are MDHEN and SYDVKM. The CDR3 has 12 residues. With 6 bases removed from V and 0 bases from J, the gap between germline ends came to 6 bases. The chain's CDR3 is CASRHDSYEQYF. The CDR3, as DNA: TGTGCCAGCAGACATGACTCCTACGAGCAGTACTTC.

The chain has TRBV10-3 and TRBJ2-5; D is perhaps TRBD2 (6 bases). Looked up from germline, CDR1 is ENHRY and CDR2 is SYGVKD. Trimming took off 0 bases at V and 5 bases at J, with 10 bases between the two ends. CDR3 length equals 14 residues. The CDR3 region has the DNA TGTGCCATCAGTGAGTCGTGGCTAGCGGAGACCCAGTACTTC. It translates to CAISESWLAETQYF.